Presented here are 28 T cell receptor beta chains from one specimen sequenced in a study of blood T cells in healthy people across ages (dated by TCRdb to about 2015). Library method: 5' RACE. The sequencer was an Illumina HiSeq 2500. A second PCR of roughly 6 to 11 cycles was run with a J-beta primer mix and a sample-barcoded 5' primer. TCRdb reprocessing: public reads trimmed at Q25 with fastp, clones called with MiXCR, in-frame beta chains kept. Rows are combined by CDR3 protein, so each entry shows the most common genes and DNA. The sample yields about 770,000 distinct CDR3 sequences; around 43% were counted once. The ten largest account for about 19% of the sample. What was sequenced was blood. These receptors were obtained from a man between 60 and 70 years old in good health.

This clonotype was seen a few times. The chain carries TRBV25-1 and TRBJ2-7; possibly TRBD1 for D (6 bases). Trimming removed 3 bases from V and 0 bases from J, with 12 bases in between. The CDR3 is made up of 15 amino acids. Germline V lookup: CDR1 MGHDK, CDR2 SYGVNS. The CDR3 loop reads CASSEGAGDSYEQYF. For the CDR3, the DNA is TGTGCCAGCAGTGAGGGGGCAGGCGACTCCTACGAGCAGTACTTC.

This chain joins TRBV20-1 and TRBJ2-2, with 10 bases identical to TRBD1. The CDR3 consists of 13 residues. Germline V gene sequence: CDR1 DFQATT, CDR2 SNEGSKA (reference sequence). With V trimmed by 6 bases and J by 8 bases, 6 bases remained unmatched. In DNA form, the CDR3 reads TGCAGTGCCCTGACAGGGGGCGCTGGGGAGCTGTTTTTT. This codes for CSALTGGAGELFF.

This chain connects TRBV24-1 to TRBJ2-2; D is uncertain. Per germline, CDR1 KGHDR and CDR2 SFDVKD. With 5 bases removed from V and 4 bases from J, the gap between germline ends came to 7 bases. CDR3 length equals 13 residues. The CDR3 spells CATSARVTGELFF. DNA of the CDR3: TGTGCCACCAGTGCTAGGGTCACCGGGGAGCTGTTTTTT.

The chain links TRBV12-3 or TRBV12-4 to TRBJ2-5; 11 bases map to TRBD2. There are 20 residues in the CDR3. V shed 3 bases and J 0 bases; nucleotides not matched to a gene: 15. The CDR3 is CASSLGGLAGGRGNQETQYF. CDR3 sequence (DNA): TGTGCCAGCAGTTTGGGCGGACTAGCGGGTGGGCGCGGGAACCAAGAGACCCAGTACTTC.

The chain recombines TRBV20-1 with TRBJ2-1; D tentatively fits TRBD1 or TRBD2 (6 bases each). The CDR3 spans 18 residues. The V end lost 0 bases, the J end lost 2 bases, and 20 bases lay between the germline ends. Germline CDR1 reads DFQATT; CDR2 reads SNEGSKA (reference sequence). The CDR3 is CSAREFFGGQSPYNEQFF. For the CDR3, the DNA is TGCAGTGCTAGAGAGTTTTTCGGGGGCCAAAGCCCCTACAATGAGCAGTTCTTC.

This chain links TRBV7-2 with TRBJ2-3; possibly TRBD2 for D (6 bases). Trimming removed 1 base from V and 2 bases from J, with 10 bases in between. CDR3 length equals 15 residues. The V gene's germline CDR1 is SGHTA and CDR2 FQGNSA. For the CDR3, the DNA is TGTGCCAGCAGCTTAGAGGGACTCACCACAGATACGCAGTATTTT. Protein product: CASSLEGLTTDTQYF.

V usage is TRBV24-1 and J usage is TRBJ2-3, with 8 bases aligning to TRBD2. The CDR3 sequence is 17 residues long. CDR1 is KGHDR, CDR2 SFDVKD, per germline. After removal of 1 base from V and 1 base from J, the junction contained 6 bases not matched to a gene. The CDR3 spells CATSDFSLAGRTDTQYF. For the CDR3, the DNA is TGTGCCACCAGTGATTTTAGTCTAGCGGGCCGCACAGATACGCAGTATTTT.

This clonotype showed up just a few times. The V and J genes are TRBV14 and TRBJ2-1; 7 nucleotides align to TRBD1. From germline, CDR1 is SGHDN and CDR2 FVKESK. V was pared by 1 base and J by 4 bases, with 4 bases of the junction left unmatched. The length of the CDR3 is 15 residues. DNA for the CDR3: TGTGCCAGCAGCCAAGGCGGCAGGGGGTACAATGAGCAGTTCTTC. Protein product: CASSQGGRGYNEQFF.

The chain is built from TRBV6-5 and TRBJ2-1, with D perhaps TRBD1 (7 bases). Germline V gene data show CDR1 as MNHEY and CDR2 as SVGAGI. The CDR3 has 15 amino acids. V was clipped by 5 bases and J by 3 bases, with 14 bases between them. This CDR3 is CASSAGQTYYNEQFF. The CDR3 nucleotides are TGTGCCAGCAGTGCGGGACAGACATACTACAATGAGCAGTTCTTC.

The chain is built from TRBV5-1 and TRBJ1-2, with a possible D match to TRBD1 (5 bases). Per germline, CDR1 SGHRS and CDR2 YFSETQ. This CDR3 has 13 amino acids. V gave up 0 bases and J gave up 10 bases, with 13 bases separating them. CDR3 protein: CASSLATDSIYTF. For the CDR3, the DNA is TGCGCCAGCAGCTTGGCCACAGACAGTATCTACACCTTC.

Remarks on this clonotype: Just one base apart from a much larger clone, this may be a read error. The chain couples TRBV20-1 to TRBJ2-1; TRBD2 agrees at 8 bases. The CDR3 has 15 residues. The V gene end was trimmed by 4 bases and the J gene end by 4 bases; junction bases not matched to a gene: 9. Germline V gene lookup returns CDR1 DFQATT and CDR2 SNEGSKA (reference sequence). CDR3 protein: CSATRLARKYNEQFF. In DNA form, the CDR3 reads TGCAGTGCTACCCGACTAGCGAGGAAGTACAATGAGCAGTTCTTC.

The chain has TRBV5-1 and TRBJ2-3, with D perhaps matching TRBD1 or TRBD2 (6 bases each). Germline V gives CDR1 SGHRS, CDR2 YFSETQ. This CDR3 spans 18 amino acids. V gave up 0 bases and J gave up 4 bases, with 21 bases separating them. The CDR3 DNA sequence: TGCGCCAGCAGCTTGGGTGGCCTACAGGGAGGTAGACCAGATACGCAGTATTTT. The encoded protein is CASSLGGLQGGRPDTQYF.

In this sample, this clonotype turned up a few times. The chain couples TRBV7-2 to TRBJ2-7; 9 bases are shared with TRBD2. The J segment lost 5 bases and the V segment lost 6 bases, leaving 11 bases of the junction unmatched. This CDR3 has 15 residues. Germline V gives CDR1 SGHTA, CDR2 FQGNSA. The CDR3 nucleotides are TGTGCCAGCAGTCGAAAAGCGGGGGGTAGTCACGAGCAGTACTTC. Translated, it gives CASSRKAGGSHEQYF.

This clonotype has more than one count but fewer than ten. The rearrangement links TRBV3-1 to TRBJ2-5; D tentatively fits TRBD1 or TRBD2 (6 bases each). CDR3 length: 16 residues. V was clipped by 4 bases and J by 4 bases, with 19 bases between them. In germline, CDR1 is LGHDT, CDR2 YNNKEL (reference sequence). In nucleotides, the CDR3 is TGTGCCAGCAGCCCAGCTAGAGGACCGGGGGCAGAGACCCAGTACTTC. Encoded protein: CASSPARGPGAETQYF.

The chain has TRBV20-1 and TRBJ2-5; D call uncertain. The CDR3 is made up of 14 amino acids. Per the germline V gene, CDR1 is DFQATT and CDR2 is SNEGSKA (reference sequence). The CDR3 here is CSSLLWSGDNEQYF. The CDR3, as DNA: TGCAGCTCCCTCTTATGGTCCGGTGACAATGAGCAGTACTTC.

The CDR3 loop is CASSLEAGNRNNEQFF. The CDR3 DNA is TGCGCCAGCAGCTTGGAAGCAGGCAATCGTAACAATGAGCAGTTCTTC. This sequence joins TRBV5-1 and TRBJ2-1, with no clear D. Trimming removed 0 bases from V and 5 bases from J, with 15 bases in between. This CDR3 comprises 16 residues. Germline V lookup: CDR1 SGHRS, CDR2 YFSETQ.

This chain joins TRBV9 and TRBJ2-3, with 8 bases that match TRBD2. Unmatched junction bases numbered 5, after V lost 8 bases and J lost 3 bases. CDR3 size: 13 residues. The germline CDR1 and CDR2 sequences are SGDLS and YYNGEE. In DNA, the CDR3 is TGTGCCAGTGGACTAGCTTTGACAGATACGCAGTATTTT. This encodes CASGLALTDTQYF.

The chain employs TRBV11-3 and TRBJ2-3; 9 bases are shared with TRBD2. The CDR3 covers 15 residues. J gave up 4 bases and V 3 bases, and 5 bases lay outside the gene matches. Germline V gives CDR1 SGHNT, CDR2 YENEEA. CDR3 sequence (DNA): TGTGCCAGCAGCTTGAGCGGGGGGCCCCCAGATACGCAGTATTTT. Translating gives CASSLSGGPPDTQYF.

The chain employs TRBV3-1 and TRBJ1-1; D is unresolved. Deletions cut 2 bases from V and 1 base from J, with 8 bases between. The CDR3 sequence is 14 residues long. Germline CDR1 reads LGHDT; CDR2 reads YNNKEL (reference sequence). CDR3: CASSQRDGNTEAFF. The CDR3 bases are TGTGCCAGCAGCCAACGGGATGGGAACACTGAAGCTTTCTTT.

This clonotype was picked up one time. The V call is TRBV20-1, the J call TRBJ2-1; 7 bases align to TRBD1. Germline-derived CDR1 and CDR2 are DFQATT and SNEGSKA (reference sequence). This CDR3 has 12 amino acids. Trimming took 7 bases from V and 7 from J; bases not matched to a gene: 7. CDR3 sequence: CSVTRQGNEQFF. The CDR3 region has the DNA TGCAGTGTCACAAGACAGGGAAATGAGCAGTTCTTC.

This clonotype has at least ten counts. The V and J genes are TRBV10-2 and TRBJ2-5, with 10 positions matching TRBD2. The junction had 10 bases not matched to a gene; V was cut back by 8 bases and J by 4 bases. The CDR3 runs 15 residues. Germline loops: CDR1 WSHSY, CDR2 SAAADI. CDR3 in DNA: TGCGCCAGCGCCTTACTAGCGGGGTCGGGAGAGACCCAGTACTTC. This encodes CASALLAGSGETQYF.

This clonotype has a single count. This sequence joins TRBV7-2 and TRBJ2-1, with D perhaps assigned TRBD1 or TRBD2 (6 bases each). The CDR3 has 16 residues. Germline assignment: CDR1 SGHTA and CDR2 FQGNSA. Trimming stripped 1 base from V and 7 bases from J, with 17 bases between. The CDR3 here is CASSLDSGAGSNEQFF. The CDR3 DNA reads TGTGCCAGCAGCTTAGACTCGGGGGCTGGATCAAATGAGCAGTTCTTC.

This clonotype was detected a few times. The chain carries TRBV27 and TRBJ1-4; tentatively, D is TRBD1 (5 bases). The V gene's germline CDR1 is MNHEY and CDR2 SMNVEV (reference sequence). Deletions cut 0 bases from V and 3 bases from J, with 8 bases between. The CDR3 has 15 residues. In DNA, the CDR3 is TGTGCCAGCAGTTTATCGGGGCATGCTAATGAAAAACTGTTTTTT. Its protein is CASSLSGHANEKLFF.

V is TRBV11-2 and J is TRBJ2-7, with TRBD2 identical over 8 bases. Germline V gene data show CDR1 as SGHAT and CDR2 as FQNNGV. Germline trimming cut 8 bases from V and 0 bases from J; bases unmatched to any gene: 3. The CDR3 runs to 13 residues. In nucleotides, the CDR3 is TGTGCCAGCGAGAGCGGGGGCTCCTACGAGCAGTACTTC. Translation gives CASESGGSYEQYF.

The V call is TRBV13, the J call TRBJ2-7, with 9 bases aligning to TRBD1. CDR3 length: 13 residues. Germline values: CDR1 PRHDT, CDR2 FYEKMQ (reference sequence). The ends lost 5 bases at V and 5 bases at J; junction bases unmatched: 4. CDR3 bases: TGTGCCAGCAGCGGGGACAGGGTCCACGAGCAGTACTTC. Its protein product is CASSGDRVHEQYF.

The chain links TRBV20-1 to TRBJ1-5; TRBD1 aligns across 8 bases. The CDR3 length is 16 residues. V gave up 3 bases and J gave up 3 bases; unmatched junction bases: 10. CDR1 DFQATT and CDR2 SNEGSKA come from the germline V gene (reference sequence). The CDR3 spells CSASANDRGFNQPQHF. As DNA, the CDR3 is TGCAGTGCTAGTGCCAATGACAGGGGCTTCAATCAGCCCCAGCATTTT.

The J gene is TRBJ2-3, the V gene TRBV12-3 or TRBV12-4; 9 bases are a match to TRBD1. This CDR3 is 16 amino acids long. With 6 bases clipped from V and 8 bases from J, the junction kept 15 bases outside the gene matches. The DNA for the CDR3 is TGTGCCAGCAGGAAGCGACAGGGGGGGCACATCGGTACGCAGTATTTT. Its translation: CASRKRQGGHIGTQYF.

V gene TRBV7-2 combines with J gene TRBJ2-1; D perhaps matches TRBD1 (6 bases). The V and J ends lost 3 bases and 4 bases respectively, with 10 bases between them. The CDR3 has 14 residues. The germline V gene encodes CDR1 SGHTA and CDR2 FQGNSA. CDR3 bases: TGTGCCAGCAGCTTCTTAGGACAGTACAATGAGCAGTTCTTC. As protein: CASSFLGQYNEQFF.